The rows below give T cell receptor beta chains drawn from one sample of a study of shared clonotypes between healthy human individuals. Assay: immunoSEQ multiplex PCR; the TCRdb copy retains only in-frame clones and omits some. The sample holds some 1.5 million clones, 98% seen once. The specimen sequenced was naive CD4+ T cells sorted from blood. The receptors were gathered from a man aged 30-40 years in good health. Each CDR3 is given with its conserved first and last residue. D genes are given only for firm matches. Clone size is stated in some rows and not others, as once, few, many or a class when expanded.

v_gene: TRBV25-1; d_gene: -; j_gene: TRBJ1-1; abundance: -; CDR3nt: TGTGCCAGCAGTGAATACAGGGTGGGGAACACTGAAGCTTTCTTT; CDR3aa: CASSEYRVGNTEAFF
v_gene: TRBV2; d_gene: TRBD2; j_gene: TRBJ2-7; abundance: -; CDR3nt: TGTGCCGCAAAGGGGGAGACGGGAGGGTCCTACGAGCAGTACTTC; CDR3aa: CAAKGETGGSYEQYF
v_gene: TRBV29-1; d_gene: -; j_gene: TRBJ1-2; abundance: -; CDR3nt: TGCACCGACCGAGATACTGGCTACACCTTC; CDR3aa: CTDRDTGYTF
v_gene: TRBV6-5; d_gene: TRBD2; j_gene: TRBJ2-7; abundance: -; CDR3nt: TGTGCCAGCAGTTTAGCGGGCGGCTCCTACGAGCAGTACTTC; CDR3aa: CASSLAGGSYEQYF
v_gene: TRBV6-6; d_gene: -; j_gene: TRBJ2-7; abundance: -; CDR3nt: TGTGCCAGCAGTTATTGGAGTGACTACGAGCAGTACTTC; CDR3aa: CASSYWSDYEQYF
v_gene: TRBV5-1; d_gene: -; j_gene: TRBJ2-3; abundance: -; CDR3nt: TGCGCCAGCAGCTTGATGCCGGGAGATACGCAGTATTTT; CDR3aa: CASSLMPGDTQYF
v_gene: TRBV28; d_gene: -; j_gene: TRBJ1-4; abundance: -; CDR3nt: TGTGCCAGCATCATGGCGGGGGGCGAGAGTGAAAAACTGTTTTTT; CDR3aa: CASIMAGGESEKLFF
v_gene: TRBV6-5; d_gene: TRBD1; j_gene: TRBJ2-7; abundance: -; CDR3nt: TGTGCCAGCAGCCGAGTGGGACAGGGGGGCTACGAGCAGTACTTC; CDR3aa: CASSRVGQGGYEQYF
v_gene: TRBV7-2; d_gene: TRBD2; j_gene: TRBJ2-3; abundance: -; CDR3nt: TGTGCCAGCAGCTCCGATTGGGTAGCGGGGCTCACAGATACGCAGTATTTT; CDR3aa: CASSSDWVAGLTDTQYF
v_gene: TRBV11-3; d_gene: -; j_gene: TRBJ2-1; abundance: -; CDR3nt: TGTGCCAGCAGCTTAAAGAGGGGGGGATCGTCTGAGCAGTTCTTC; CDR3aa: CASSLKRGGSSEQFF
v_gene: TRBV9; d_gene: -; j_gene: TRBJ2-5; abundance: -; CDR3nt: TGTGCCAGCAGCGTAGGACAGTCCCAAGAGACCCAGTACTTC; CDR3aa: CASSVGQSQETQYF
v_gene: TRBV29-1; d_gene: -; j_gene: TRBJ2-7; abundance: -; CDR3nt: TGCAGCGTAGCGGGACAGGCGTCCTACGAGCAGTACTTC; CDR3aa: CSVAGQASYEQYF
v_gene: TRBV7-2; d_gene: -; j_gene: TRBJ2-3; abundance: -; CDR3nt: TGTGCCAGCAGCCCACCGGGACTCCCGGCGGCAGATACGCAGTATTTT; CDR3aa: CASSPPGLPAADTQYF
v_gene: TRBV7-2; d_gene: TRBD2; j_gene: TRBJ2-5; abundance: -; CDR3nt: TGTGCCACCGGGACTAGCGGGAATCAAGAGACCCAGTACTTC; CDR3aa: CATGTSGNQETQYF
v_gene: TRBV4-3; d_gene: TRBD1; j_gene: TRBJ2-3; abundance: -; CDR3nt: TGCGCCAGCAGCCAAGGGAAGGACAGGGGGACCACAGATACGCAGTATTTT; CDR3aa: CASSQGKDRGTTDTQYF
v_gene: TRBV7-8; d_gene: TRBD1; j_gene: TRBJ2-1; abundance: -; CDR3nt: TGTGCCAGCAGCTTAGCGGCCGGGACAGCCATCAACAATGAGCAGTTCTTC; CDR3aa: CASSLAAGTAINNEQFF
v_gene: TRBV18; d_gene: -; j_gene: TRBJ1-5; abundance: -; CDR3nt: TGTGCCAGCTCACACAAGGGTCTTGATAATCAGCCCCAGCATTTT; CDR3aa: CASSHKGLDNQPQHF
v_gene: TRBV6-5; d_gene: -; j_gene: TRBJ2-7; abundance: -; CDR3nt: TGTGCCACCCAGATACAGCCTTCGTCCTACGAGCAGTACTTC; CDR3aa: CATQIQPSSYEQYF
v_gene: TRBV5-1; d_gene: -; j_gene: TRBJ2-1; abundance: -; CDR3nt: TGCGCCAGCAGCTTTGGGTTCTCCTACAATGAGCAGTTCTTC; CDR3aa: CASSFGFSYNEQFF
v_gene: TRBV5-1; d_gene: TRBD1; j_gene: TRBJ1-2; abundance: once; CDR3nt: TGCGCCAGCAGCCTGGAAGGGGGCGATGGCTACACCTTC; CDR3aa: CASSLEGGDGYTF
v_gene: TRBV27; d_gene: TRBD2; j_gene: TRBJ2-2; abundance: -; CDR3nt: TGTGCCAGCAGGCCTTTCGGGGGGATTAACACCGGGGAGCTGTTTTTT; CDR3aa: CASRPFGGINTGELFF
v_gene: TRBV15; d_gene: -; j_gene: TRBJ2-7; abundance: once; CDR3nt: TGTGCCACCAGCAGGGATTACTACGAGCAGTACTTC; CDR3aa: CATSRDYYEQYF
v_gene: TRBV5-1; d_gene: TRBD2; j_gene: TRBJ2-1; abundance: -; CDR3nt: TGCGCCAGCAGCTTCAGCGGGACCGGAAGCTCCTACAATGAGCAGTTCTTC; CDR3aa: CASSFSGTGSSYNEQFF
v_gene: TRBV28; d_gene: -; j_gene: TRBJ2-3; abundance: -; CDR3nt: TGTGCCAGCAGTCCCACAGGGAGGTCCCCAGATACGCAGTATTTT; CDR3aa: CASSPTGRSPDTQYF
v_gene: TRBV7-9; d_gene: TRBD1; j_gene: TRBJ1-4; abundance: -; CDR3nt: TGTGCCAGCAGCGGCCCCGGACAGGGAAATGAAAAACTGTTTTTT; CDR3aa: CASSGPGQGNEKLFF
v_gene: TRBV5-1; d_gene: TRBD1; j_gene: TRBJ2-7; abundance: once; CDR3nt: TGCGCCAGCACCCCGACCACAGGGGGCTACGAGCAGTACTTC; CDR3aa: CASTPTTGGYEQYF
v_gene: TRBV7-3; d_gene: -; j_gene: TRBJ2-2; abundance: -; CDR3nt: TGTGCCAGCAGGTATACCCAGAACACCGGGGAGCTGTTTTTT; CDR3aa: CASRYTQNTGELFF
v_gene: TRBV27; d_gene: -; j_gene: TRBJ2-5; abundance: -; CDR3nt: TGTGCCAGCAGTTGGTCGGGGGAAGGGGAGACCCAGTACTTC; CDR3aa: CASSWSGEGETQYF
v_gene: TRBV5-6; d_gene: -; j_gene: TRBJ1-4; abundance: -; CDR3nt: TGTGCCAGCAGCTTGAGTAGCGGACTTCCAAATGAAAAACTGTTTTTT; CDR3aa: CASSLSSGLPNEKLFF
v_gene: TRBV4-1; d_gene: TRBD1; j_gene: TRBJ2-7; abundance: -; CDR3nt: TGCGCCAGCAGCCAAGATAGGGCAGGGGGTTCCTACGAGCAGTACTTC; CDR3aa: CASSQDRAGGSYEQYF
v_gene: TRBV10-3; d_gene: TRBD2; j_gene: TRBJ2-7; abundance: -; CDR3nt: TGTGCCATCAGCGGGACTAGCGGACTCGGGTACTTC; CDR3aa: CAISGTSGLGYF
v_gene: TRBV14; d_gene: -; j_gene: TRBJ2-6; abundance: few; CDR3nt: TGTGCCAGCCGCCGGGCACAAAGCTCTGGGGCCAACGTCCTGACTTTC; CDR3aa: CASRRAQSSGANVLTF
v_gene: TRBV18; d_gene: TRBD1; j_gene: TRBJ2-7; abundance: -; CDR3nt: TGTGCCAGCTCGTCCGGGACAGGGGCTCCTAGCTCCTACGAGCAGTACTTC; CDR3aa: CASSSGTGAPSSYEQYF
v_gene: TRBV7-9; d_gene: -; j_gene: TRBJ2-1; abundance: -; CDR3nt: TGTGCCAGCAGCTTATTATCCCGTCGGGTAGCGGACTCCTACAATGAGCAGTTCTTC; CDR3aa: CASSLLSRRVADSYNEQFF
v_gene: TRBV30; d_gene: -; j_gene: TRBJ1-1; abundance: -; CDR3nt: TGTGCCTGGAGTCCTCGAAGGGCTGAAGCTTTCTTT; CDR3aa: CAWSPRRAEAFF
v_gene: TRBV7-8; d_gene: TRBD2; j_gene: TRBJ2-6; abundance: -; CDR3nt: TGTGCCAGCAGCCCCGGGGGGACTGGGGCCAACGTCCTGACTTTC; CDR3aa: CASSPGGTGANVLTF
v_gene: TRBV14; d_gene: -; j_gene: TRBJ2-7; abundance: -; CDR3nt: TGTGCCAGCAGCCAAGTAATACAGGGCGCCTACGAGCAGTACTTC; CDR3aa: CASSQVIQGAYEQYF
v_gene: TRBV6-9; d_gene: -; j_gene: TRBJ2-5; abundance: -; CDR3nt: TGTGCCCGACGACGACAGTCGCAGGAGACCCAGTACTTC; CDR3aa: CARRRQSQETQYF
v_gene: TRBV18; d_gene: -; j_gene: TRBJ1-4; abundance: -; CDR3nt: TGTGCCAGCTCACCGACCGCAACTAATGAAAAACTGTTTTTT; CDR3aa: CASSPTATNEKLFF
v_gene: TRBV2; d_gene: TRBD1; j_gene: TRBJ1-4; abundance: -; CDR3nt: TGTGCCAGTACAAGACAGGGAGGTAGTGAAAAACTGTTTTTT; CDR3aa: CASTRQGGSEKLFF
v_gene: TRBV19; d_gene: -; j_gene: TRBJ2-2; abundance: -; CDR3nt: TGTGCCAGTAGTATATCTACGGGAGCAACCGGGGAGCTGTTTTTT; CDR3aa: CASSISTGATGELFF
v_gene: TRBV29-1; d_gene: -; j_gene: TRBJ1-2; abundance: once; CDR3nt: TGCAGCGTTGATAGGGTCAGGGCCAACTATGGCTACACCTTC; CDR3aa: CSVDRVRANYGYTF
v_gene: TRBV20-1; d_gene: -; j_gene: TRBJ2-3; abundance: -; CDR3nt: TGCAAGGGGGTGGGCACAGATACGCAGTATTTT; CDR3aa: CKGVGTDTQYF
v_gene: TRBV18; d_gene: TRBD1; j_gene: TRBJ2-2; abundance: -; CDR3nt: TGTGCCAGCTCACCGGGGACAGCGACCGGGGAGCTGTTTTTT; CDR3aa: CASSPGTATGELFF
v_gene: TRBV28; d_gene: -; j_gene: TRBJ1-1; abundance: -; CDR3nt: TGTGCCAGCAGCTCATGGGGGGGAGGAACTGAAGCTTTCTTT; CDR3aa: CASSSWGGGTEAFF
v_gene: TRBV2; d_gene: -; j_gene: TRBJ2-7; abundance: -; CDR3nt: TGTGCCAGCGGGGGGTTGGCAGCTGGGTTTTTC; CDR3aa: CASGGLAAGFF
v_gene: TRBV25-1; d_gene: TRBD1; j_gene: TRBJ2-3; abundance: -; CDR3nt: TGTGCCAGCAGTCGGGGACAGGTCGTGTCCACAGATACGCAGTATTTT; CDR3aa: CASSRGQVVSTDTQYF